A selection of T cell receptor beta chains follows, all from one sample in a study of blood T cell repertoires in COVID-19. Assay: immunoSEQ multiplex PCR; the TCRdb copy retains only in-frame clones and omits some. The sample holds around 300,000 clones, around 90% seen once. Sequenced input: peripheral blood. These TCRs come from a woman in her forties who had recovered from COVID-19. The CDR3 runs from the conserved cysteine through the conserved F or W. Fields, in order: clone size, D gene, V gene, J gene, CDR3 protein, CDR3 DNA. D genes are given only for firm matches. The size entry is marked missing in some rows and otherwise reads once, few, many or a size class.

size: -; D: TRBD1; V: TRBV11-3; J: TRBJ1-2; CDR3: CASSSGTGGYYGYTF; DNA: TGTGCCAGCAGCTCCGGGACAGGGGGGTACTATGGCTACACCTTC
size: -; D: TRBD2; V: TRBV5-1; J: TRBJ2-5; CDR3: CASSLEGLAVQETQYF; DNA: TGCGCCAGCAGCTTGGAGGGACTAGCGGTCCAAGAGACCCAGTACTTC
size: -; D: -; V: TRBV7-5; J: TRBJ1-1; CDR3: CVRSLERTGKNTEAFF; DNA: TGTGTCAGAAGCTTAGAAAGGACAGGCAAGAACACTGAAGCTTTCTTT
size: few; D: -; V: TRBV30; J: TRBJ1-1; CDR3: CAWSPTAGMNTEAFF; DNA: TGTGCCTGGAGTCCCACAGCGGGAATGAACACTGAAGCTTTCTTT
size: -; D: -; V: TRBV11-3; J: TRBJ1-3; CDR3: CASSLGGPGNTIYF; DNA: TGTGCCAGCAGCTTAGGCGGCCCGGGAAACACCATATATTTT
size: -; D: -; V: TRBV13; J: TRBJ2-7; CDR3: CASSSPGDAVYEQYF; DNA: TGTGCCAGCAGCTCCCCAGGGGACGCTGTCTACGAGCAGTACTTC
size: -; D: -; V: TRBV5-1; J: TRBJ2-2; CDR3: CASSTSRTANTGELFF; DNA: TGCGCCAGCAGCACAAGCCGGACAGCGAACACCGGGGAGCTGTTTTTT
size: -; D: TRBD2; V: TRBV7-2; J: TRBJ2-3; CDR3: CASSGTSGRVSTDTQYF; DNA: TGTGCCAGCAGCGGGACTAGCGGGAGGGTTAGCACAGATACGCAGTATTTT
size: -; D: TRBD2; V: TRBV12-3/TRBV12-4; J: TRBJ2-5; CDR3: CASTPASGSSQYF; DNA: TGTGCCAGCACGCCCGCTAGCGGGAGCTCCCAGTACTTC
size: -; D: TRBD2; V: TRBV24-1; J: TRBJ2-2; CDR3: CATSDRRETRTGELFF; DNA: TGTGCCACCAGTGATCGGCGGGAGACGCGAACCGGGGAGCTGTTTTTT
size: -; D: TRBD1; V: TRBV10-1; J: TRBJ1-2; CDR3: CASSDLTGDGYTF; DNA: TGCGCCAGCAGTGACCTGACAGGGGATGGCTACACCTTC
size: -; D: -; V: TRBV27; J: TRBJ2-1; CDR3: CASRDSETNGNEQFF; DNA: TGTGCCAGCAGGGACAGCGAAACGAACGGGAATGAGCAGTTCTTC
size: -; D: TRBD2; V: TRBV3-1/TRBV3-2; J: TRBJ2-7; CDR3: CASRAGLAASYEQYF; DNA: TGTGCCAGCAGAGCGGGACTAGCGGCCTCCTACGAGCAGTACTTC
size: -; D: -; V: TRBV11-2; J: TRBJ1-1; CDR3: CASSLYSGLNTEAFF; DNA: TGTGCCAGCAGCTTATACTCAGGTCTAAACACTGAAGCTTTCTTT
size: -; D: TRBD1; V: TRBV3-1/TRBV3-2; J: TRBJ1-1; CDR3: CASSDRVANTEAFF; DNA: TGTGCCAGCAGCGACAGGGTAGCGAACACTGAAGCTTTCTTT
size: -; D: TRBD1; V: TRBV7-9; J: TRBJ1-1; CDR3: CASSLQGPEAFF; DNA: TGTGCCAGCAGCCTACAGGGGCCTGAAGCTTTCTTT
size: -; D: -; V: TRBV7-9; J: TRBJ2-3; CDR3: CASSLVVGEGGLLTDTQYF; DNA: TGTGCCAGCAGCTTAGTGGTCGGGGAAGGTGGACTATTAACAGATACGCAGTATTTT
size: -; D: TRBD1; V: TRBV6-5; J: TRBJ1-5; CDR3: CASSSQGANQPQHF; DNA: TGTGCCAGCAGTTCACAGGGGGCCAATCAGCCCCAGCATTTT
size: -; D: TRBD1; V: TRBV11-2; J: TRBJ2-5; CDR3: CASSFTGTGYGTQYF; DNA: TGTGCCAGCAGCTTTACGGGGACAGGGTACGGGACCCAGTACTTC
size: -; D: TRBD1; V: TRBV19; J: TRBJ1-4; CDR3: CASSLSTGASEKLFF; DNA: TGTGCCAGTAGTCTCTCGACAGGGGCAAGTGAAAAACTGTTTTTT
size: -; D: -; V: TRBV6-5; J: TRBJ1-2; CDR3: CASSQGGGYTF; DNA: TGTGCCAGCAGCCAGGGTGGCGGCTACACCTTC
size: few; D: -; V: TRBV6-5; J: TRBJ1-1; CDR3: CASSWGGNTEAFF; DNA: TGTGCCAGCAGTTGGGGGGGGAACACTGAAGCTTTCTTT
size: -; D: TRBD2; V: TRBV7-9; J: TRBJ2-3; CDR3: CASSLAGSGRGTDTQYF; DNA: TGTGCCAGCAGCTTAGCCGGGAGCGGGAGGGGCACAGATACGCAGTATTTT
size: once; D: TRBD2; V: TRBV4-1; J: TRBJ2-2; CDR3: CASSQDGGGRSTGELFF; DNA: TGCGCCAGCAGCCAAGATGGGGGGGGACGCTCCACCGGGGAGCTGTTTTTT
size: -; D: -; V: TRBV25-1; J: TRBJ2-5; CDR3: CASSRLSLTETQYF; DNA: TGTGCCAGCAGTCGACTCAGTCTGACGGAGACCCAGTACTTC
size: -; D: -; V: TRBV15; J: TRBJ1-3; CDR3: CATSRDFGVGGNTIYF; DNA: TGTGCCACCAGCAGAGACTTCGGGGTGGGAGGAAACACCATATATTTT
size: once; D: TRBD1; V: TRBV7-6; J: TRBJ2-7; CDR3: CASSPRDRHSYEQYF; DNA: TGTGCCAGCAGCCCCCGGGACAGACACTCCTACGAGCAGTACTTC